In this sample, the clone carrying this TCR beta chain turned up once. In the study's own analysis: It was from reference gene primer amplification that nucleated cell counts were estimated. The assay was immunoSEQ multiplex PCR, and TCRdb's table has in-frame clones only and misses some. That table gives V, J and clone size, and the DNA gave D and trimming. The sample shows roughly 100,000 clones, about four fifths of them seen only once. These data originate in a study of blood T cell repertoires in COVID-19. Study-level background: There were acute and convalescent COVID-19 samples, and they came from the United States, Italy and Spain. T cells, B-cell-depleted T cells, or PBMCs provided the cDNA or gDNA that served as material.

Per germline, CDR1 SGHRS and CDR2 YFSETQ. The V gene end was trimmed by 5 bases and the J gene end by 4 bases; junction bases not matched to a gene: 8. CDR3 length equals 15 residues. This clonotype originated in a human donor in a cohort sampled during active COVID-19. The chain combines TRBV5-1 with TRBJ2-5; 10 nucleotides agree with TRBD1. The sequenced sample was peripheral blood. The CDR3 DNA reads TGCGCCAGCAGACGGGACAGGGGTCCGAGAGAGACCCAGTACTTC. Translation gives CASRRDRGPRETQYF.